The rows below give T cell receptor beta chains drawn from one sample of a study of cytomegalovirus exposure and HLA in healthy donors. Only in-frame clones appear in the TCRdb table, and some are missing; sequencing was by immunoSEQ multiplex PCR. The table records hundreds of thousands of clones, over 60% of them present only once. The sequenced material came from PBMCs. These receptors all come from a young man in good health and CMV-seronegative. CDR3s include the opening cysteine and the closing phenylalanine or tryptophan. A row's size may be missing; if present it is once, few, many or a size class.

j_gene	abundance	v_gene	CDR3aa
TRBJ1-4	.	TRBV30	CAWRQGAATNEKLFF
TRBJ1-2	.	TRBV4-1	CASSQVTGVLGGYTF
TRBJ1-2	.	TRBV27	CASSFGTSYGYTF
TRBJ2-1	.	TRBV11-2	CASSLDVAGGPSYNEQFF
TRBJ2-1	.	TRBV5-1	CASSLGQGIAYNEQFF
TRBJ1-5	.	TRBV28	CASRRQGGNQPQHF
TRBJ2-7	.	TRBV9	CASSAYPGYYEQYF
TRBJ2-2	.	TRBV4-2	CASSQISTVNTGELFF
TRBJ1-2	once	TRBV7-9	CASSQLTGTGFYGYTF
TRBJ2-1	.	TRBV7-3	CASSRQGQGLAEQFF
TRBJ2-7	.	TRBV7-2	CASSLAAASGREQYF
TRBJ2-7	.	TRBV27	CASSLAGASYEQYF
TRBJ1-1	.	TRBV27	CASSYAGTGAVGAFF
TRBJ2-5	.	TRBV6-5	CASKSPGRIRTQYF
TRBJ2-5	.	TRBV7-8	CASSLFGVAVQETQYF
TRBJ1-2	.	TRBV18	CASSPGLYYGYTF
TRBJ2-1	.	TRBV5-1	CASSFSSSYNEQFF
TRBJ2-7	.	TRBV2	CASRDYPSPYEQYF
TRBJ2-2	.	TRBV5-1	CASSIGRLTNTGELFF
TRBJ2-5	.	TRBV5-1	CASSLGSSGPSETQYF
TRBJ1-1	.	TRBV9	CASSVAESGMNTEAFF
TRBJ1-5	once	TRBV15	CATSTGSATLPQHF
TRBJ2-5	.	TRBV27	CASSQVSQETQYF
TRBJ2-2	.	TRBV18	CASSPRQGPTGELFF
TRBJ1-1	.	TRBV5-1	CASSLAPGDTEAFF
TRBJ1-1	.	TRBV5-8	CASSLMWGAANQAFF
TRBJ2-1	once	TRBV19	CASSTTGGSYNEQFF